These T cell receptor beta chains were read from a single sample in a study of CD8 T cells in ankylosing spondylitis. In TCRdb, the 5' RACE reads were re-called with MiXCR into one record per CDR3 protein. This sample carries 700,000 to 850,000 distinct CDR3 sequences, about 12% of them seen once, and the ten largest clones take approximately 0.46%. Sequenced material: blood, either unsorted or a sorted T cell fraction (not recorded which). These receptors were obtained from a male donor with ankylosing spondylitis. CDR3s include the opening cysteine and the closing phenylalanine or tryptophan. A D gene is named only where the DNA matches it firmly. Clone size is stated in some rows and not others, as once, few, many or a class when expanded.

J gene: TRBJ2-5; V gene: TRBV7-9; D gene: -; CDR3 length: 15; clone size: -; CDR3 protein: CASSPGQVYQETQYF; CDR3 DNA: TGTGCCAGCAGCCCGGGACAAGTGTACCAAGAGACCCAGTACTTC
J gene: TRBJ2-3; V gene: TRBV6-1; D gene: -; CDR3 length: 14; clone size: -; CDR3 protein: CASSPRTVPDTQYF; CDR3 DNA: TGTGCCAGCAGTCCCAGGACAGTCCCAGATACGCAGTATTTT
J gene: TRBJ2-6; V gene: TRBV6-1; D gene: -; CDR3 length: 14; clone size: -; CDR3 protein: CASSNNAGANVLTF; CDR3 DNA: TGTGCCAGCAGCAATAACGCTGGGGCCAACGTCCTGACTTTC
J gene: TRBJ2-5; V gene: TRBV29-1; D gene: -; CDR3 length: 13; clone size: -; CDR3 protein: CSVRGPIQETQYF; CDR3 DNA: TGCAGCGTTCGCGGGCCGATACAAGAGACCCAGTACTTC
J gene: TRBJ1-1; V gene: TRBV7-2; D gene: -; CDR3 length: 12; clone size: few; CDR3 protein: CASSFSYTEAFF; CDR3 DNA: TGTGCCAGCAGCTTCAGCTACACTGAAGCTTTCTTT
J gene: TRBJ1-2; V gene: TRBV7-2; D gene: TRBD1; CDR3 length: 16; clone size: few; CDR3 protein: CASSLTRGQGGGGYTF; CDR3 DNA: TGTGCCAGCAGCCTAACAAGGGGACAGGGAGGTGGTGGCTACACCTTC
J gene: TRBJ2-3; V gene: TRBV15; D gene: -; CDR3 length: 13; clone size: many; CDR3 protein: CATSRDQGDTQYF; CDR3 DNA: TGTGCCACCAGCAGAGATCAGGGCGATACGCAGTATTTT
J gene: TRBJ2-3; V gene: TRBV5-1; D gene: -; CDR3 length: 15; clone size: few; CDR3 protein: CASSLAASGTDTQYF; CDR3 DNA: TGCGCCAGCAGCTTGGCGGCTAGCGGCACAGATACGCAGTATTTT
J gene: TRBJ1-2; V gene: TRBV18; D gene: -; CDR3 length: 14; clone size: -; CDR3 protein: CASSPPAGLVGYTF; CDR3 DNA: TGTGCCAGCTCCCCCCCCGCGGGGCTCGTAGGCTACACCTTC
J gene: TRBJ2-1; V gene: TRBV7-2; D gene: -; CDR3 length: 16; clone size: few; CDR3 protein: CASSRSTGDSYNEQFF; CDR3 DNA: TGTGCCAGCAGCCGTTCGACAGGAGACTCCTACAATGAGCAGTTCTTC
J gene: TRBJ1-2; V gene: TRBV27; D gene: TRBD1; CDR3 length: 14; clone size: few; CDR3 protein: CASKGQGAPYGYTF; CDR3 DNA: TGTGCCAGCAAAGGACAGGGGGCCCCCTATGGCTACACCTTC
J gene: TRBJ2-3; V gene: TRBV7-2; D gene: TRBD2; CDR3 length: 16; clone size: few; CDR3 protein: CASSLALAGGMDTQYF; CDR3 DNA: TGTGCCAGCAGCTTAGCACTAGCGGGAGGGATGGATACGCAGTATTTT
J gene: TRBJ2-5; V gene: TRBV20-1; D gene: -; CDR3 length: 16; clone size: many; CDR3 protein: CSARDFRRDYQETQYF; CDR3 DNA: TGCAGTGCTAGAGATTTCCGTAGAGACTACCAAGAGACCCAGTACTTC
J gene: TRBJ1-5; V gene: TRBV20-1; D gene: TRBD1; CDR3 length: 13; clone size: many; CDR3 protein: CSAIGTGNQPQHF; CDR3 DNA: TGCAGTGCTATAGGGACAGGCAATCAGCCCCAGCATTTT
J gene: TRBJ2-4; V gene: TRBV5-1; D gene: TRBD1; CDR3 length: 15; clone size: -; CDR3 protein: CASSNRQGWRDIQYF; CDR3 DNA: TGCGCCAGCAGCAACAGACAGGGGTGGAGGGACATTCAGTACTTC
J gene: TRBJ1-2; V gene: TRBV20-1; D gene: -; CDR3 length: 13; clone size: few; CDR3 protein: CSAREGAVGGYTF; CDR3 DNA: TGCAGTGCTAGAGAGGGAGCCGTGGGTGGCTACACCTTC
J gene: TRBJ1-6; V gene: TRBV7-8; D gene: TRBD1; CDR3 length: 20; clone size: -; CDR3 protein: CASSRSEWTGRSSYNSPLHF; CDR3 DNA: TGTGCCAGCAGCCGTAGCGAGTGGACAGGGCGGAGCTCCTATAATTCACCCCTCCACTTT
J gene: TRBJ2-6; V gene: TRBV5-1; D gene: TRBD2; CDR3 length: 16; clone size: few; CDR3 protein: CASSLGLAAGANVLTF; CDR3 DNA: TGCGCCAGCAGCTTGGGACTAGCGGCCGGGGCCAACGTCCTGACTTTC
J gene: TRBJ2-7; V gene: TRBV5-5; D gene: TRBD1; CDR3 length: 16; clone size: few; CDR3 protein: CASSSGRRQGYYEQYF; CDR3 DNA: TGTGCCAGCAGCTCTGGAAGGCGACAGGGATACTACGAGCAGTACTTC
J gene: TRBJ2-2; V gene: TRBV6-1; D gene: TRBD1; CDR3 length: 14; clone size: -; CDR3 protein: CASSGTGRTGELFF; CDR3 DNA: TGTGCCAGCAGTGGGACAGGGAGGACCGGGGAGCTGTTTTTT
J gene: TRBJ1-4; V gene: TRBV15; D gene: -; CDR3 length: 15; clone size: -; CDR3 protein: CATSRRGPANEKLFF; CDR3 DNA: TGTGCCACCAGCCGCAGGGGACCGGCTAATGAAAAACTGTTTTTT
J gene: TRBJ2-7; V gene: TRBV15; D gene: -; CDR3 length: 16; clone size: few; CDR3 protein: CATSRVGQGFSYEQYF; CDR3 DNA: TGTGCCACCAGCAGAGTAGGCCAGGGGTTCTCCTACGAGCAGTACTTC
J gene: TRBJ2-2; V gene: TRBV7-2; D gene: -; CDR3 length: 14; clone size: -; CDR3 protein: CASSSRMNTGELFF; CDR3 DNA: TGTGCCAGCAGCTCCAGGATGAACACCGGGGAGCTGTTTTTT
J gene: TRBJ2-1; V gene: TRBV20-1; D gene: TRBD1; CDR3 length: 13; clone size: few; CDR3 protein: CSAWDRVTNEQFF; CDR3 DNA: TGCAGTGCTTGGGACAGGGTAACGAATGAGCAGTTCTTC
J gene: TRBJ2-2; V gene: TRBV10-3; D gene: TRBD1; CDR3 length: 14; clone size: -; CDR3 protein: CAISRTGIHGELFF; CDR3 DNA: TGTGCCATCAGTCGGACAGGGATCCACGGGGAGCTGTTTTTT
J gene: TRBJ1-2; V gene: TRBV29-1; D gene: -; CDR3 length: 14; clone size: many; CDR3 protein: CSVTGSSLFYGYTF; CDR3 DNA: TGCAGCGTAACCGGGTCCTCGTTGTTCTATGGCTACACCTTC
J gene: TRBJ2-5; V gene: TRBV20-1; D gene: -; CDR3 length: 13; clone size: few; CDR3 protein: CSAESGRQETQYF; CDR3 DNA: TGCAGTGCTGAGAGCGGGCGGCAAGAGACCCAGTACTTC
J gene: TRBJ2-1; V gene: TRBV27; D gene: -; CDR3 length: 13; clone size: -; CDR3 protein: CASSRWGNNEQFF; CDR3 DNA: TGTGCCAGCAGTCGTTGGGGGAACAATGAGCAGTTCTTC
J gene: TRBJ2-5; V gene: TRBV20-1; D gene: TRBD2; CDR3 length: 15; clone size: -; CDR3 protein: CSAVQLAGVWETQYF; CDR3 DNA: TGCAGTGCTGTGCAACTAGCGGGCGTCTGGGAGACCCAGTACTTC
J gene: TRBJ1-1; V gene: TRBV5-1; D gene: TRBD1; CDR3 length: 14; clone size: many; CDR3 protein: CASSLGAGGTEAFF; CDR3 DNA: TGCGCCAGCAGCCTGGGGGCAGGGGGCACTGAAGCTTTCTTT
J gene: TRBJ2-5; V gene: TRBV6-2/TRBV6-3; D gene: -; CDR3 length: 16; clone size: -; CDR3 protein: CASSSWGEGLQETQYF; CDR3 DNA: TGTGCCAGCAGTTCCTGGGGCGAGGGACTCCAAGAGACCCAGTACTTC
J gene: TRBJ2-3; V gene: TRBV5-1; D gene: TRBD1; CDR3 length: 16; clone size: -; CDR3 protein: CASSFFGTGGSDTQYF; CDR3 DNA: TGCGCCAGCAGCTTTTTCGGGACAGGCGGATCAGATACGCAGTATTTT
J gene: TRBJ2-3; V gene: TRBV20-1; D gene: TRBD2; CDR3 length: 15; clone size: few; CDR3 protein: CSASPTSGLGGTQYF; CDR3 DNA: TGCAGTGCAAGTCCTACTAGCGGGTTGGGGGGTACGCAGTATTTT
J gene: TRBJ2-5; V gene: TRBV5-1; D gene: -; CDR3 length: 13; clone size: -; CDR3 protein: CASTRGDQETQYF; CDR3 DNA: TGCGCCAGCACACGGGGCGACCAAGAGACCCAGTACTTC
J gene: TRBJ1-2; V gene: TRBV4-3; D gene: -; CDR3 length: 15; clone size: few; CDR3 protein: CASSRGLPAGYGYTF; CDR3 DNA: TGCGCCAGCAGCCGGGGACTCCCAGCAGGCTATGGCTACACCTTC
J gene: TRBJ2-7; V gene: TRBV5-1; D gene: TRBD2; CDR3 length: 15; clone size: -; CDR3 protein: CASSLGTGGLGVQYF; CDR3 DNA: TGCGCCAGCAGCTTGGGGACGGGAGGGCTTGGTGTGCAGTACTTC
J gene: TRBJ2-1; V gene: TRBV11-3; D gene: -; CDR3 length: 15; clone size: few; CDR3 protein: CASSPQYSEFNEQFF; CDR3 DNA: TGTGCCAGCAGCCCCCAGTATAGCGAGTTCAATGAGCAGTTCTTC
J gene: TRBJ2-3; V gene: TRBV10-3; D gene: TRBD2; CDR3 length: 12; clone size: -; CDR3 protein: CATRTSRDTQYF; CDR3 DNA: TGTGCCACCAGGACTAGCAGAGATACGCAGTATTTT